This T cell receptor beta chain was captured by sequencing in a study of beta chain features in type 1 diabetes. The study reverse transcribed the entire isolated RNA, so it sequenced expressed TCRB transcripts. Libraries were prepared by immunoSEQ multiplex PCR; TCRdb keeps only in-frame clonotypes and omits some of them. The data hold approximately 380,000 clones, with over 12% observed a single time. Deletions cut 7 bases from V and 7 bases from J, with 13 bases between. From germline, CDR1 is SNHLY and CDR2 FYNNEI. This CDR3 contains 13 residues. Sequenced input: naive CD4+ T cells from blood. This chain uses TRBV2 with TRBJ2-2, with a possible D match to TRBD2 (6 bases). The TCR was taken from a young woman in good health. Here the CDR3 reads CASMEGEGGELFF. For the CDR3, the DNA is TGTGCCAGCATGGAGGGAGAAGGCGGGGAGCTGTTTTTT.